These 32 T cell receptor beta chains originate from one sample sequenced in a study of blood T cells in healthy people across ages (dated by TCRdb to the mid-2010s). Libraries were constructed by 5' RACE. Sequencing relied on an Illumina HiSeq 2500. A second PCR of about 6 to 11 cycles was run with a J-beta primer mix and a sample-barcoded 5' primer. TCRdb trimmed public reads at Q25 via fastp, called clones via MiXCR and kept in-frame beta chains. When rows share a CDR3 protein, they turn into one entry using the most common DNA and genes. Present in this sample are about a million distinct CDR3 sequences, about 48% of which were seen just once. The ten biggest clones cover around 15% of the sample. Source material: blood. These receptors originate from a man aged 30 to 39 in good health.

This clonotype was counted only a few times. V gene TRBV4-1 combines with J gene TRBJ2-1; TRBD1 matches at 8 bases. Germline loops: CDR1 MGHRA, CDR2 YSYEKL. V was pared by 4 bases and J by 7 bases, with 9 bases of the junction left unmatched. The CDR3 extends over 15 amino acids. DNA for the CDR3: TGCGCCAGCAGCCGAGGACAGGGAAATGGGAATGAGCAGTTCTTC. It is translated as CASSRGQGNGNEQFF.

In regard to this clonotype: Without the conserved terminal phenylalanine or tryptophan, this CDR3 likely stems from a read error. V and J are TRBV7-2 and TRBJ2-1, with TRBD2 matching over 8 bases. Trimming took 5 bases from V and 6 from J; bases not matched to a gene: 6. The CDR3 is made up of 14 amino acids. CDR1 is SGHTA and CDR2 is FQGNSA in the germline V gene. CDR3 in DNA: TGTGCCAGCAGCCCCCACCGGGGGGGCAATGAGCAGTTCTCC. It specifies CASSPHRGGNEQFS.

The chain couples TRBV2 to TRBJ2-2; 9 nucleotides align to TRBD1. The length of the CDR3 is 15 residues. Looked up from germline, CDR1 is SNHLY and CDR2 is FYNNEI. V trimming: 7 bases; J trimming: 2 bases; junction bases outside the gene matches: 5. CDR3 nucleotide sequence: TGTGCCAGCAACGGACAGGGGAGAAACACCGGGGAGCTGTTTTTT. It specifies CASNGQGRNTGELFF.

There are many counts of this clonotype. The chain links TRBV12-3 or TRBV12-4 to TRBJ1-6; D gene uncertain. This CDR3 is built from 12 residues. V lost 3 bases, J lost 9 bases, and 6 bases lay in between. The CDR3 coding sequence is TGTGCCAGCAGTTTCCCGGGTTCACCCCTCCACTTT. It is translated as CASSFPGSPLHF.

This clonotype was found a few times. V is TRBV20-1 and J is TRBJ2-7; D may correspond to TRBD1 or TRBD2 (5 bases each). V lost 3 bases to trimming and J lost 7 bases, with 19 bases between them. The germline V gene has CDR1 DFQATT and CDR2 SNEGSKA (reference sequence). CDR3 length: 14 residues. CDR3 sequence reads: CSASRPGYGNEQYF. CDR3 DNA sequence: TGCAGTGCTAGTCGGCCAGGGTACGGGAATGAGCAGTACTTC.

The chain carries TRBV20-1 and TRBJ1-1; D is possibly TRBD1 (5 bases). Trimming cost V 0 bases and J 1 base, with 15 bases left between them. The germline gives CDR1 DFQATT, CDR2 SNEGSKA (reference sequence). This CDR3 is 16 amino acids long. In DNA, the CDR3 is TGCAGTGCTAGAGATCTCGGGGCGGGTAAGAACACTGAAGCTTTCTTT. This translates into CSARDLGAGKNTEAFF.

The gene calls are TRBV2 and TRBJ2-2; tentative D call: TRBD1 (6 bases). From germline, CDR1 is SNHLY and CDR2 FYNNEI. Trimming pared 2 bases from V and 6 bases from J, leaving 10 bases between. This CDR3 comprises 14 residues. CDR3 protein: CASSEQGPPGELFF. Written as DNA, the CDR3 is TGTGCCAGCAGTGAACAGGGGCCCCCCGGGGAGCTGTTTTTT.

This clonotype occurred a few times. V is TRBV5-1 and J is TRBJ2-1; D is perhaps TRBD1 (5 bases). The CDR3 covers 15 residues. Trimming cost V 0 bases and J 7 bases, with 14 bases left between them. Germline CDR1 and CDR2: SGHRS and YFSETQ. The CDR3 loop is CASSLGGSRANEQFF. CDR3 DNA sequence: TGCGCCAGCAGCTTGGGGGGCTCCCGGGCGAATGAGCAGTTCTTC.

The CDR3 here is CASSPRTERGTEAFF. In DNA form, the CDR3 reads TGTGCCAGCAGCCCCCGGACCGAACGAGGAACTGAAGCTTTCTTT. This chain connects TRBV6-2 or TRBV6-3 to TRBJ1-1, with no clear D. This CDR3 contains 15 residues. CDR1 and CDR2 (germline): MNHEY, SVGEGT. V lost 6 bases and J lost 5, with 19 bases in between.

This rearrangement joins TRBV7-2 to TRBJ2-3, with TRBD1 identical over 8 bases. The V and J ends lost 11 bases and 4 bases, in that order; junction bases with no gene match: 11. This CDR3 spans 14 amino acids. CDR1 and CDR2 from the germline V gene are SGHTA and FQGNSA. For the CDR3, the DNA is TGTGCCTGCATCCTCACAGGGGGAGCAGATACGCAGTATTTT. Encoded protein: CACILTGGADTQYF.

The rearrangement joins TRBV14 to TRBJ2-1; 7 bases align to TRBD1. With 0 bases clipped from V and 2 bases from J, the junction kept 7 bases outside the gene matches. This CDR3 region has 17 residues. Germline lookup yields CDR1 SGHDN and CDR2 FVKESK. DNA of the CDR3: TGTGCCAGCAGCCAAGAATGGGGACAGCATGCCTACAATGAGCAGTTCTTC. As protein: CASSQEWGQHAYNEQFF.

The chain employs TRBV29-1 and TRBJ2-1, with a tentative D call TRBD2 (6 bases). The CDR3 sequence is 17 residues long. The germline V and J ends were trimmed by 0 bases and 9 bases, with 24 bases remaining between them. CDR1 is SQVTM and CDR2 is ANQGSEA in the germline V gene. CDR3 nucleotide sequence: TGCAGCGTTGAAGATCTGGACGGAGGGACCCAGTTCGGTGAGCAGTTCTTC. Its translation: CSVEDLDGGTQFGEQFF.

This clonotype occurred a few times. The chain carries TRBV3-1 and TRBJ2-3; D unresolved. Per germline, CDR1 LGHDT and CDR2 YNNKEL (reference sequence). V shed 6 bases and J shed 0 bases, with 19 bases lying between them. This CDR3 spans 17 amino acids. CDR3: CASRKLLGRGSTDTQYF. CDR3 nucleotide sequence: TGTGCCAGCAGGAAACTACTCGGGCGCGGAAGCACAGATACGCAGTATTTT.

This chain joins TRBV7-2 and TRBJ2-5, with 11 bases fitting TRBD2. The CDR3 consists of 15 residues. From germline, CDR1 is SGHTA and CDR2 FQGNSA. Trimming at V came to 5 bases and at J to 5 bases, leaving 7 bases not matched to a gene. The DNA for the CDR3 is TGTGCCAGCAGCCCGACTAGCGGGGAACTGGAGACCCAGTACTTC. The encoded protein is CASSPTSGELETQYF.

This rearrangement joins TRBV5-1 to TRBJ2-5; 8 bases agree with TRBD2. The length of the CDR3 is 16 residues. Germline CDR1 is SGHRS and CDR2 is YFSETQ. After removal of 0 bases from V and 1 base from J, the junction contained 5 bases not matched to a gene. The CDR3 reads CASSLGGLGLQETQYF. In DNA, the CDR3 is TGCGCCAGCAGCTTGGGGGGACTAGGGCTCCAAGAGACCCAGTACTTC.

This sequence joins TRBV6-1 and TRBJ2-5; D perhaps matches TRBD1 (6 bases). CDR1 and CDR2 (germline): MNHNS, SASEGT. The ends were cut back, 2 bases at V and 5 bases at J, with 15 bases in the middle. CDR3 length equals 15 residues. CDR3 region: CASSETGTILETQYF. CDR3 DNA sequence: TGTGCCAGCAGTGAAACCGGGACAATTTTGGAGACCCAGTACTTC.

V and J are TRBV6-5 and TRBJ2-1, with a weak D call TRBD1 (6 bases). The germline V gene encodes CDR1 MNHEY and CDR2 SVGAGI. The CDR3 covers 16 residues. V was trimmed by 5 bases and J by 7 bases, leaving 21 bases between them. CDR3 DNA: TGTGCCAGCAGTCTGACAGGATACGGCCTAAGGAATGAGCAGTTCTTC. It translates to CASSLTGYGLRNEQFF.

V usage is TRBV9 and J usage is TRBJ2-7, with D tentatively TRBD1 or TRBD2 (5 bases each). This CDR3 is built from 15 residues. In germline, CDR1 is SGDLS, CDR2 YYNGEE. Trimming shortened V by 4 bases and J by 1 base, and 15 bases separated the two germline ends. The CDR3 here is CASSPGTVSSYEQYF. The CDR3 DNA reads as TGTGCCAGCAGCCCGGGGACGGTATCTTCCTACGAGCAGTACTTC. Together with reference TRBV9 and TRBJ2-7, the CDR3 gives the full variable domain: DSGVTQTPKHLITATGQRVTLRCSPRSGDLSVYWYQQSLDQGLQFLIQYYNGEERAKGNILERFSAQQFPDLHSELNLSSLELGDSALYFCASSPGTVSSYEQYFGPGTRLTVT.

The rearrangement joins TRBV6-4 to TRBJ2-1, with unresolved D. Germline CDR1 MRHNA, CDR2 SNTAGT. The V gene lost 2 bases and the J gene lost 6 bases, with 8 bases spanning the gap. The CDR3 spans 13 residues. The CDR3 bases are TGTGCCAGCAGTGACAGCTCTGTCAATGAGCAGTTCTTC. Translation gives CASSDSSVNEQFF.

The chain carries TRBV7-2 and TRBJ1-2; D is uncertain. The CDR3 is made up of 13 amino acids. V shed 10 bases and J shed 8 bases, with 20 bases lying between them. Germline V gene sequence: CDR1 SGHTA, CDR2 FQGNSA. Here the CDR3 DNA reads TGTGCCAATGTAGTGACCGGGTCGGGCGGCTACACCTTC. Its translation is CANVVTGSGGYTF.

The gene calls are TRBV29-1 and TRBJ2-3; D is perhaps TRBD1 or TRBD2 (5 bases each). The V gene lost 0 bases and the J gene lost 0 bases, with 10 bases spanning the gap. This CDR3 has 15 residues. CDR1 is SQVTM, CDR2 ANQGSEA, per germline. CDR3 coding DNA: TGCAGCGTTGAAGATAACGGGGCTAGCACAGATACGCAGTATTTT. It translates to CSVEDNGASTDTQYF.

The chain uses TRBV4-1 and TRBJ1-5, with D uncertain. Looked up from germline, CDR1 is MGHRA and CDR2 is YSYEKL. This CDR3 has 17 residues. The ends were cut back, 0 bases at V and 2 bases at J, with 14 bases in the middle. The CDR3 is CASSQDLRTEGNQPQHF. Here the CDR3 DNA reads TGCGCCAGCAGCCAAGATCTAAGGACGGAGGGCAATCAGCCCCAGCATTTT.

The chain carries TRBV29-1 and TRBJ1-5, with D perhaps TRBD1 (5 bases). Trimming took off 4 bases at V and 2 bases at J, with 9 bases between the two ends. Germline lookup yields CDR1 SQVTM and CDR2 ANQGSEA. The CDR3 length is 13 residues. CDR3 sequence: CSVARDRNQPQHF. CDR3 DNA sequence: TGCAGCGTTGCCAGGGACCGCAATCAGCCCCAGCATTTT.

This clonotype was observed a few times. This CDR3 reads CATSRELDETQYF. The CDR3 DNA sequence: TGTGCCACCAGCAGAGAACTAGATGAGACCCAGTACTTC. The chain is built from TRBV15 and TRBJ2-5; TRBD2 is a possible D gene (5 bases). The germline V and J ends were trimmed by 0 bases and 5 bases, with 7 bases remaining between them. CDR3 length: 13 residues. Germline loops: CDR1 LNHNV, CDR2 YYDKDF (reference sequence).

The CDR3 DNA is TGTGCCAGCAGGACAACAGGGGTGAATTCACCCCTCCACTTT. Translated: CASRTTGVNSPLHF. This chain joins TRBV6-5 and TRBJ1-6; 7 positions match TRBD1. The germline V gene encodes CDR1 MNHEY and CDR2 SVGAGI. The CDR3 length is 14 residues. With V trimmed by 6 bases and J by 7 bases, 6 bases remained unmatched.

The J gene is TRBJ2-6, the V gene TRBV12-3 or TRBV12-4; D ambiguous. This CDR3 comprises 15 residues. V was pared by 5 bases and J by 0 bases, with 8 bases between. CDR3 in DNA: TGTGCCAGCAGTGCGACCGCCTCTGGGGCCAACGTCCTGACTTTC. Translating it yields CASSATASGANVLTF.

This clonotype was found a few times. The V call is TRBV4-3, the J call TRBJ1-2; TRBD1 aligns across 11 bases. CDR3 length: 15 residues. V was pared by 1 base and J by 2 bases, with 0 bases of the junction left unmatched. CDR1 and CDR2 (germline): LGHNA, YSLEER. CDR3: CASSQGTGGNYGYTF. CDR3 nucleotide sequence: TGCGCCAGCAGCCAAGGGACAGGGGGCAACTATGGCTACACCTTC.

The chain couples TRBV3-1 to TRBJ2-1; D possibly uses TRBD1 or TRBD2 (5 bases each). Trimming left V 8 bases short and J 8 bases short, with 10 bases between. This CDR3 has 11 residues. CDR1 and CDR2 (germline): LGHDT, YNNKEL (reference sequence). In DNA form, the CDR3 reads TGTGCCAGCGGCTGGGACGATGAGCAGTTCTTC. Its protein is CASGWDDEQFF.

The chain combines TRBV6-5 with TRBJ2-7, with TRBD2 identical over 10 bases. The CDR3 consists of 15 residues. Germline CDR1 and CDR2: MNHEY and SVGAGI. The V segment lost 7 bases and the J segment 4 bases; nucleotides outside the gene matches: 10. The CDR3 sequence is CASTQSGTSDYEQYF. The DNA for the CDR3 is TGTGCCAGCACCCAGTCCGGGACTAGCGATTACGAGCAGTACTTC.

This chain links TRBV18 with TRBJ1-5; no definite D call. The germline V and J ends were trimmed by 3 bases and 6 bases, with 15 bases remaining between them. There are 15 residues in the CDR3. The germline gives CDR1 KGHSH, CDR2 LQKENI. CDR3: CASSPGPGPLQPQHF. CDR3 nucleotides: TGTGCCAGCTCACCCGGCCCAGGCCCGCTTCAGCCCCAGCATTTT.

The CDR3 DNA is TGTGCCAGTTACTCGGATGAGACCCAGTACTTC. Protein: CASYSDETQYF. The chain couples TRBV6-5 to TRBJ2-7; the D is unclear. The end of the DNA fits TRBJ2-5 better, so the J call may be wrong. CDR3 length equals 11 residues. Germline values: CDR1 MNHEY, CDR2 SVGAGI.

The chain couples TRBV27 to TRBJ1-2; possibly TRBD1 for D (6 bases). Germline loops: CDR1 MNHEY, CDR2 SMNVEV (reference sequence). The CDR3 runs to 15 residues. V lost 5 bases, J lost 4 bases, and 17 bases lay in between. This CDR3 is CASSPYTGNAYGYTF. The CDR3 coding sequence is TGTGCCAGCAGTCCCTACACAGGGAACGCCTATGGCTACACCTTC.